This T cell receptor beta chain was found in a study of blood T cells in healthy people across ages. As for the study in general: Template-switching capture recovered about one barcoded beta molecule per two T cells.

Regarding the study as a whole: Naive CD4+ cells and diversity were both higher in long-lived donors than in aged donors.

Note on this clonotype: Its antigen remains unknown.

V was cut by 5 bases and J by 8 bases, with 12 bases left in between. Germline V gene sequence: CDR1 DFQATT, CDR2 SNEGSKA (reference sequence). The CDR3 runs to 11 residues. The second PCR ran about 6 to 11 cycles with a sample-barcoded 5' primer and J-beta primers. TCRdb fed the 5' RACE reads into MiXCR, producing one record per CDR3 protein. The table records fewer than 800,000 distinct CDR3 sequences, around 49% of them present only once. Sample: blood. The sequence derives from a woman in her sixties in good health. The genes are TRBV20-1 and TRBJ2-5; D gene unclear. The CDR3 region has the DNA TGCAGTGCTCCCCGAGACCGAACCCAGTACTTC. This sequence encodes CSAPRDRTQYF.